This TCR beta chain appears in the sequencing data of a study of identical twins. The study, taken as a whole, reports: Out-of-frame alpha sequences common to twins exhibited a surplus of low generation probability. Fewer insertions marked abundant cord blood beta clonotypes; young adult naive trended weakly, memory not at all.

The CDR3 contains 14 residues. The ends lost 7 bases at V and 0 bases at J; junction bases unmatched: 6. Per the germline V gene, CDR1 is MDHEN and CDR2 is SYDVKM. Each donor was a healthy Caucasian. This clonotype was detected a few times. Its antigen is not identified. TCRdb re-derived calls from the 5' RACE reads in MiXCR, one entry per CDR3 protein. The sample contains fewer than 550,000 distinct CDR3 sequences, around 15% of which appear only once. Separately, the same data were catalogued under a study of yellow fever vaccine responses in identical twins.

The chain joins TRBV28 to TRBJ2-7, with 7 bases aligning to TRBD1. The TCR was taken from a woman younger than 30 in good health. Sequencing input: CD4+ T cells sorted from blood. DNA of the CDR3: TGTGCCAGCAATCGACAGGGCCGCTCCTACGAGCAGTACTTC. Translating gives CASNRQGRSYEQYF.